This T cell receptor beta chain was identified during a study of shared clonotypes between healthy human individuals. In the study overall: Three plates each covered CD4 naive and memory; CD8 naive two, CD8 memory one.

As to this clone: Its antigen is unknown.

Deep level was the assay's run setting. Profiled with immunoSEQ multiplex PCR; TCRdb holds only in-frame clones, not every one. Of about 800,000 clones listed, 96% are singletons. Points from the study as a whole: It was anticipated that sequencing depth would influence how many clonotypes donors shared. In having few donors, the study represented limited genetic and exposure-history diversity.

CDR1 is MDHEN and CDR2 is SYDVKM in the germline V gene. The CDR3 contains 16 residues. J gave up 3 bases and V 5 bases, and 6 bases lay outside the gene matches. Selected positively for CCR7 and CD45RO-negative, naive CD8 cells excluded terminally differentiated effector memory CD45RA+ cells. Source material: naive CD8+ T cells sorted from blood. The chain carries TRBV28 and TRBJ2-1, with 11 bases lining up with TRBD1. This clonotype originated in a man aged 25 to 40 in good health. CDR3 DNA: TGTGCCAGCAGTGACGGACAGGGGGCTTTCTACAATGAGCAGTTCTTC. Residues: CASSDGQGAFYNEQFF.